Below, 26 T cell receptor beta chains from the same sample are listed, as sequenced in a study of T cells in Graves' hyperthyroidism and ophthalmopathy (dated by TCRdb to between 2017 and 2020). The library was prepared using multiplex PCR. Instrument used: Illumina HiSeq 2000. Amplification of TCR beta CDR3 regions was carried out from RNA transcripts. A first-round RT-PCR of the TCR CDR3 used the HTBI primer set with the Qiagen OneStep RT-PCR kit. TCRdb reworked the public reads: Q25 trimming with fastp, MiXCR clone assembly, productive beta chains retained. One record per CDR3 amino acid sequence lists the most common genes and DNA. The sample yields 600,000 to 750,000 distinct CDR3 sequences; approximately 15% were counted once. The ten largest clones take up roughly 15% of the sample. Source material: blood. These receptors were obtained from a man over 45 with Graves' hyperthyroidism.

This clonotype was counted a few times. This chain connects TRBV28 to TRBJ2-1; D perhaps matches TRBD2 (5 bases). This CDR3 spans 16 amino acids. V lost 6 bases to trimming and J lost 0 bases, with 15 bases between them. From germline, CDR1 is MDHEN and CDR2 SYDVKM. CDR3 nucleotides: TGTGCCAGCAGACCAGATCGGACTGGCTCCTACAATGAGCAGTTCTTC. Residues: CASRPDRTGSYNEQFF.

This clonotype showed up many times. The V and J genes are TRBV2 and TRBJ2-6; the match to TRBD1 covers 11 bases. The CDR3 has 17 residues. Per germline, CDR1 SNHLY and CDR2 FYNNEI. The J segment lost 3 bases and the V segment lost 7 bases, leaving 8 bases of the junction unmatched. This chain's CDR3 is CASTPGQGVRGANVLTF. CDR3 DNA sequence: TGTGCCAGCACGCCGGGACAGGGGGTTCGTGGGGCCAACGTCCTGACTTTC.

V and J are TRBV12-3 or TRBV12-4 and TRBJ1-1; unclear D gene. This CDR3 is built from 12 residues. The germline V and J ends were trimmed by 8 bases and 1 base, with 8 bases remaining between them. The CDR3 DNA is TGTGCCAGCTCCGACTGGAACACTGAAGCTTTCTTT. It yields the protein CASSDWNTEAFF.

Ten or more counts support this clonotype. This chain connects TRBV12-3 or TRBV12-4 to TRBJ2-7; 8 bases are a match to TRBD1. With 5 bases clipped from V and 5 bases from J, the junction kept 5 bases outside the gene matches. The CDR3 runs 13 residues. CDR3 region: CASSQQQGDEQYF. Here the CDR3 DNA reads TGTGCCAGCAGTCAACAACAGGGGGACGAGCAGTACTTC.

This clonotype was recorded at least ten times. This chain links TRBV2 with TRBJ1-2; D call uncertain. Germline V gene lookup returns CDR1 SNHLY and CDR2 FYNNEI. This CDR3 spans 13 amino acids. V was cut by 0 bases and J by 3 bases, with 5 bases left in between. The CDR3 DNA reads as TGTGCCAGCAGTGAAGCTGGGGACTATGGCTACACCTTC. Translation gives CASSEAGDYGYTF.

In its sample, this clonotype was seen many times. In DNA, the CDR3 is TGTGCCAGCAGCGTATCCCAGGGTAGGAATGAGCAGTTCTTC. Protein product: CASSVSQGRNEQFF. V usage is TRBV7-2 and J usage is TRBJ2-1, with D tentatively TRBD1 (5 bases). Per germline, CDR1 SGHTA and CDR2 FQGNSA. The V end was cut by 5 bases, the J end by 7 bases, with 15 bases between. The length of the CDR3 is 14 residues.

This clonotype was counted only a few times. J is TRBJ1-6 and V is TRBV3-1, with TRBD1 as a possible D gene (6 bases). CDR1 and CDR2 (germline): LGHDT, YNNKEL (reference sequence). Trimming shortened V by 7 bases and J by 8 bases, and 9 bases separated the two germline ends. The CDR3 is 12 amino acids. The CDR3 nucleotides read TGTGCCAGCACACAGGGATATTCACCCCTCCACTTT. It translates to CASTQGYSPLHF.

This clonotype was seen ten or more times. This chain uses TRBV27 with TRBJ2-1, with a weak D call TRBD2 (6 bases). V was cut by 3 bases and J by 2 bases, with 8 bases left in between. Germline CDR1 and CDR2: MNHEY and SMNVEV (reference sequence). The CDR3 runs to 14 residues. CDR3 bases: TGTGCCAGCAGTTTTTCTAGCGCCTACAATGAGCAGTTCTTC. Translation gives CASSFSSAYNEQFF.

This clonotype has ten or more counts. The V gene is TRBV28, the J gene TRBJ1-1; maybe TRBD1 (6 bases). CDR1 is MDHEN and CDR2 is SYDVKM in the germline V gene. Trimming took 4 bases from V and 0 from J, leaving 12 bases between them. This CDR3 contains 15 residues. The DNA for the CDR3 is TGTGCCAGCAGTTCCGGACAGCTCATGAACACTGAAGCTTTCTTT. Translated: CASSSGQLMNTEAFF.

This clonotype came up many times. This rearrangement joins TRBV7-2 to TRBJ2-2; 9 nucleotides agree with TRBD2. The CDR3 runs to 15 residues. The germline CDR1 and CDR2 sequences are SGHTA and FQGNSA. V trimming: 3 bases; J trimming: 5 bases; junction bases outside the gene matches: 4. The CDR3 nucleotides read TGTGCCAGCAGCTTTAATCTAGCGGGGACCGGGGAGCTGTTTTTT. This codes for CASSFNLAGTGELFF.

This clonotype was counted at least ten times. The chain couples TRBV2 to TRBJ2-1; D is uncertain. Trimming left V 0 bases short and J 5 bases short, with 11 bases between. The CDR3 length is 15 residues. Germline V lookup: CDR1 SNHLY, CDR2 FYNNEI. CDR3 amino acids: CASSEAQARHNEQFF. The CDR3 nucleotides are TGTGCCAGCAGTGAAGCGCAAGCCAGACACAATGAGCAGTTCTTC.

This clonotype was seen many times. The CDR3 protein is CAWSEQVNTEAFF. The CDR3 DNA sequence: TGTGCCTGGAGTGAACAGGTCAACACTGAAGCTTTCTTT. This chain connects TRBV30 to TRBJ1-1, with a weak D call TRBD1 (5 bases). Trimming removed 1 base at V and 2 bases at J, with 8 bases between. The CDR3 has 13 residues. Germline values: CDR1 GTSNPN, CDR2 SVGIG (reference sequence). The entire variable domain, with the rest obtained from reference TRBV30 and TRBJ1-1, is as follows: SQTIHQWPATLVQPVGSPLSLECTVEGTSNPNLYWYRQAAGRGLQLLFYSVGIGQISSEVPQNLSASRPQDRQFILSSKKLLLSDSGFYLCAWSEQVNTEAFFGQGTRLTVV.

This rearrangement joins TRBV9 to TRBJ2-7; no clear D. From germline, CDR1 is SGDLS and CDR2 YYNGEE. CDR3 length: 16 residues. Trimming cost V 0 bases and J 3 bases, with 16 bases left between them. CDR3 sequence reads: CASSVGAVPTIYEQYF. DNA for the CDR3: TGTGCCAGCAGCGTAGGTGCAGTCCCCACCATCTACGAGCAGTACTTC.

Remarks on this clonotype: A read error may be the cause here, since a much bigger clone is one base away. The CDR3 is CANRLRDQNTGELFF. CDR3 DNA sequence: TGTGCCAACAGACTGAGGGACCAGAACACCGGGGAGCTGTTTTTT. J is TRBJ2-2 and V is TRBV2; TRBD1 or TRBD2 may be the D gene (5 bases each). CDR3 length: 15 amino acids. The germline gives CDR1 SNHLY, CDR2 FYNNEI. The germline V and J ends were trimmed by 10 bases and 1 base, with 16 bases remaining between them.

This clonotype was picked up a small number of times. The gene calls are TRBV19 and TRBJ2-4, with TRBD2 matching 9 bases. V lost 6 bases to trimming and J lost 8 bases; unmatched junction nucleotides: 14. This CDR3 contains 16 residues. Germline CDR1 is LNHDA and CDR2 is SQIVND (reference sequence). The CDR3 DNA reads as TGTGCCAGTAGCACCCCCGGCGGGAGGGCCGAATACATTCAGTACTTC. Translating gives CASSTPGGRAEYIQYF.

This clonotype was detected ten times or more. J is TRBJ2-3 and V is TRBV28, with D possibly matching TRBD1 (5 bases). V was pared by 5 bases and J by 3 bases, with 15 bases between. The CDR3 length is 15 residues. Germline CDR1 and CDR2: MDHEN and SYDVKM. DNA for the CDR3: TGTGCCAGCAGTAATGGTGGCAGGGCTACAGATACGCAGTATTTT. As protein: CASSNGGRATDTQYF.

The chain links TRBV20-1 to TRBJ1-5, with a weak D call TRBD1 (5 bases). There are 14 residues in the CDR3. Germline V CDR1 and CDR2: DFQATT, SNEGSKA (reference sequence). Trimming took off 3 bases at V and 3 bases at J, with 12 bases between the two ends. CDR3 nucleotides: TGCAGTGCTAGGAAGCGGGGCCTCAATCAGCCCCAGCATTTT. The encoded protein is CSARKRGLNQPQHF.

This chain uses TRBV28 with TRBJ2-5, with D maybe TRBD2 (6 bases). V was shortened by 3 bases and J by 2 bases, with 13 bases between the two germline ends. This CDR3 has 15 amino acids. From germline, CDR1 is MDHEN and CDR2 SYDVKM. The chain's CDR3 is CASSLPSAHQETQYF. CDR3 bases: TGTGCCAGCAGTTTGCCTAGCGCGCATCAAGAGACCCAGTACTTC.

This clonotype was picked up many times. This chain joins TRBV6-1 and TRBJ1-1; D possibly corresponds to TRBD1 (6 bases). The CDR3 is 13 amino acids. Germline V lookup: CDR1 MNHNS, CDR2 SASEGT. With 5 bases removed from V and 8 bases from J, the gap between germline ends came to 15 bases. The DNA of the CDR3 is TGTGCCAGCAGTAGACAGGTAGCGACCGAAGCTTTCTTT. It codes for CASSRQVATEAFF.

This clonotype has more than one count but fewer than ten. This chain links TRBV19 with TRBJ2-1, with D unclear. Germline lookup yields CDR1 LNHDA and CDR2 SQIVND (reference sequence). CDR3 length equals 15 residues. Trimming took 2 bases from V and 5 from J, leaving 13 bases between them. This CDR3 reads CASSISGSLNNEQFF. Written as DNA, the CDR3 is TGTGCCAGTAGTATATCCGGTAGTTTGAACAATGAGCAGTTCTTC.

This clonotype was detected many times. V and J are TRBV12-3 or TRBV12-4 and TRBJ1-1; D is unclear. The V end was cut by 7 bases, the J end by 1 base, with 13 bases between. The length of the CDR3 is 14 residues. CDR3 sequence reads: CASILMAGNTEAFF. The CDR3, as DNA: TGTGCCAGCATCCTTATGGCCGGGAACACTGAAGCTTTCTTT.

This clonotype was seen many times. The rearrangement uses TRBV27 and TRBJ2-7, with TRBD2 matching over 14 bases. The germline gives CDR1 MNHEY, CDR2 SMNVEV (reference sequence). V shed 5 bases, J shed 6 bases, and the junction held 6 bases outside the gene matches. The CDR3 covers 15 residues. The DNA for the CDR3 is TGTGCCAGCAGTCCCGGGACTAGCGGGAGCTCCGAGCAGTACTTC. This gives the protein CASSPGTSGSSEQYF.

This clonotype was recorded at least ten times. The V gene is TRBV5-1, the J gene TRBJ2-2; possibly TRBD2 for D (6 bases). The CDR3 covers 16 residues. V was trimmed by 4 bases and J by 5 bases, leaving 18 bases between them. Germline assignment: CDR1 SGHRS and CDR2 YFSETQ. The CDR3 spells CASSPLAGRGTGELFF. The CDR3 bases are TGCGCCAGCAGCCCGTTGGCGGGGCGAGGAACCGGGGAGCTGTTTTTT. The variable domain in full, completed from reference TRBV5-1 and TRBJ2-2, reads KAGVTQTPRYLIKTRGQQVTLSCSPISGHRSVSWYQQTPGQGLQFLFEYFSETQRNKGNFPGRFSGRQFSNSRSEMNVSTLELGDSALYLCASSPLAGRGTGELFFGEGSRLTVL.

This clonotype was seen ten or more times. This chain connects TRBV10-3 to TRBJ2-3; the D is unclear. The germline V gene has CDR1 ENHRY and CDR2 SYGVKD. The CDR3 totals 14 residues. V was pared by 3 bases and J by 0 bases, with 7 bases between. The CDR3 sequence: CAISDQASTDTQYF. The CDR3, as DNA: TGTGCCATCAGTGACCAAGCTAGCACAGATACGCAGTATTTT.

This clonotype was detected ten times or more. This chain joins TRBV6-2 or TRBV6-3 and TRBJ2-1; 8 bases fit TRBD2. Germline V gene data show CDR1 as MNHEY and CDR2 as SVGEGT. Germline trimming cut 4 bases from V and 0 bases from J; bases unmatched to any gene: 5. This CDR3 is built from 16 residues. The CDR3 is CASSSAGTSSYNEQFF. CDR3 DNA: TGTGCCAGCAGTTCCGCCGGGACTAGCTCCTACAATGAGCAGTTCTTC.

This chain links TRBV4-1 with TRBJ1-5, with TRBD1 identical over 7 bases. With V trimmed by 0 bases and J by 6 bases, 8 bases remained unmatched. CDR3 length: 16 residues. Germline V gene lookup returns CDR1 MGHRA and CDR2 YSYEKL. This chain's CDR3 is CASSQEPGGRRQPQHF. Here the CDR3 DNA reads TGCGCCAGCAGCCAAGAGCCAGGGGGGAGGCGTCAGCCCCAGCATTTT.